This TCR beta chain was captured in a study of CD8 T cells in Susac syndrome. CD8+ and CD4+ T cells from blood underwent TCR beta sequencing. FACS was used to enrich TEMRA cells, whereas the CD8+ and CD4+ T cells were obtained by negative isolation. Reverse transcription of roughly 0.5 to 1 ug RNA was carried out with random hexamers. Coverage of TCR beta CDR3 amplification by immunoSEQ multiplex PCR extended to 54 Vbeta and 13 Jbeta. TCRdb reprocessed the immunoSEQ multiplex PCR reads with MiXCR, giving one entry per CDR3 protein. This table has about 200,000 distinct CDR3 sequences, 85% to 95% appearing once. Germline assignment: CDR1 LGHDT and CDR2 YNNKEL (reference sequence). V shed 8 bases and J 4 bases; nucleotides not matched to a gene: 3. This CDR3 comprises 13 residues.

The chain recombines TRBV3-1 with TRBJ1-5, with 9 bases fitting TRBD1. Source material: CD4+ T cells from PBMCs. This clonotype was obtained from a human donor in good health. The CDR3 nucleotides are TGTGCCAGCTCCGGGACAGGGAATCAGCCCCAGCATTTT. Translation gives CASSGTGNQPQHF.